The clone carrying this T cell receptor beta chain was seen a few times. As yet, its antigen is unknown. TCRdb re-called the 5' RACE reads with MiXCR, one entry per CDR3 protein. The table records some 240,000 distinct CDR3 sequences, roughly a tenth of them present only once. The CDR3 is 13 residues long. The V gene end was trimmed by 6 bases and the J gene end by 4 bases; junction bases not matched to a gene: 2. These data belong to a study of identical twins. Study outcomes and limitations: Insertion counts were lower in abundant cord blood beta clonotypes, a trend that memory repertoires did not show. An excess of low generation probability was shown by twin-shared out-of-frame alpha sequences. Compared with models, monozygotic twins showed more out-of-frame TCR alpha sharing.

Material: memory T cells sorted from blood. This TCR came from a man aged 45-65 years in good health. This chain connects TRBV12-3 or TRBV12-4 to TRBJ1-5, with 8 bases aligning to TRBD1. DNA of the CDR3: TGTGCCAGCAGCTGGACAGGGAATCAGCCCCAGCATTTT. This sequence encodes CASSWTGNQPQHF.